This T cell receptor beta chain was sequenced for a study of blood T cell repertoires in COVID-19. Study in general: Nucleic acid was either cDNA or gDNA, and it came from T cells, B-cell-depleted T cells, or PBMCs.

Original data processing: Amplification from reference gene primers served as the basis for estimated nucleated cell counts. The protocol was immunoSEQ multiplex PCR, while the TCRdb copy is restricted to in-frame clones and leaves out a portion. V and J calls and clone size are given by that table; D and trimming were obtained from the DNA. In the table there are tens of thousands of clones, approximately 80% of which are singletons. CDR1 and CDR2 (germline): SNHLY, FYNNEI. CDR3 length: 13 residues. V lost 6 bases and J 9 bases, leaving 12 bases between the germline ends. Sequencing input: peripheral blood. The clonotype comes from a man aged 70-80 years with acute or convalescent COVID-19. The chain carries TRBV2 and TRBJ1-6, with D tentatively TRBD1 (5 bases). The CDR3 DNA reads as TGTGCCAGCAGAGCGGGGCCCCTTTCACCCCTCCACTTT. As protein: CASRAGPLSPLHF. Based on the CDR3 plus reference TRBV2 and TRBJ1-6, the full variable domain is EPEVTQTPSHQVTQMGQEVILRCVPISNHLYFYWYRQILGQKVEFLVSFYNNEISEKSEIFDDQFSVERPDGSNFTLKIRSTKLEDSAMYFCASRAGPLSPLHFGNGTRLTVT.